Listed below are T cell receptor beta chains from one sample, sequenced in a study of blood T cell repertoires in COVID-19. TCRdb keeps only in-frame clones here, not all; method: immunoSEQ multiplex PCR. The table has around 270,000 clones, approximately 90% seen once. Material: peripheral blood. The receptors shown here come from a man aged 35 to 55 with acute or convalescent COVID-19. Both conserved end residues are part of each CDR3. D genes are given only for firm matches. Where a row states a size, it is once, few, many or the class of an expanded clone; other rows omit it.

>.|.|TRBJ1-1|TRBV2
TGTGCCAGCGACCCAGGCAGCACTGAAGCTTTCTTT
CASDPGSTEAFF
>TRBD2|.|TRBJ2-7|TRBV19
TGTGCCAGTACCCCCGCTAGCGGGGGGGCGTACGAGCAGTACTTC
CASTPASGGAYEQYF
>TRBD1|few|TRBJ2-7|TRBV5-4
TGTGCCAGCAGCTTTGGGACAGAATACGAGCAGTACTTC
CASSFGTEYEQYF
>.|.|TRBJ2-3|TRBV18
TGTGCCAGCTCACCACCGGACTTCCCTACGGGGCAGTATTTT
CASSPPDFPTGQYF
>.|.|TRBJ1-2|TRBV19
TGTGCCAGTAGCTTTCGGACAGCCCCGAACTATGGCTACACCTTC
CASSFRTAPNYGYTF
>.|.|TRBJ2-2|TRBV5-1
TGCGCCAGCAGCTTGGCCGGGGGGAACACCGGGGAGCTGTTTTTT
CASSLAGGNTGELFF
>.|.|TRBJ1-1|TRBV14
TGTGCCAGCAGCCCATTCTTAAACTTGAACACTGAAGCTTTCTTT
CASSPFLNLNTEAFF
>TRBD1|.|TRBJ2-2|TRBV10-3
TGTGCCATCAGAGCCCAGACAGGGGGCGCGGGCGGGGAGCTGTTTTTT
CAIRAQTGGAGGELFF
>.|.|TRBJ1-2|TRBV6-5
TGTGCCAGCGCGCAGGGATTCTATGGCTACACCTTC
CASAQGFYGYTF
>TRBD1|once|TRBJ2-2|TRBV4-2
TGTGCCAGCAGCCGAGGGACAGCGAACACCGGGGAGCTGTTTTTT
CASSRGTANTGELFF
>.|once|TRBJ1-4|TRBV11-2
TGTGCCAGCAGCTTAAGGGACTTCCCGGGACCTAATGAAAAACTGTTTTTT
CASSLRDFPGPNEKLFF
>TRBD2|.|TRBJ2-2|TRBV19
TGTGCCAGTAGTATTGGACTAGCGGGGGGAGCCGGGGAGCTGTTTTTT
CASSIGLAGGAGELFF
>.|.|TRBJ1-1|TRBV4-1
TGCGCCAGCAGCCAAGTTATTTTAAAGAACACTGAAGCTTTCTTT
CASSQVILKNTEAFF
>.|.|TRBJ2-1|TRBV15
TGTGCCACCACCCCGGGTTTAAGGCAGTTCACCTACAATGAGCAGTTCTTC
CATTPGLRQFTYNEQFF
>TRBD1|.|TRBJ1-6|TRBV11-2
TGTGCCAGCAGCATGGACAGGGGGCTGAATTCACCCCTCCACTTT
CASSMDRGLNSPLHF
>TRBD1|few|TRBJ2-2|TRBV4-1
TGCGCCAGCAGCCAAAGCAACAGGGGCGACACCGGGGAGCTGTTTTTT
CASSQSNRGDTGELFF
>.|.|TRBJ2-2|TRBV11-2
TGTGCCAGCAGCCGCCCCAGGGGCACCGGGGAGCTGTTTTTT
CASSRPRGTGELFF
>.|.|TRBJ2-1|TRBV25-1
TGTGCCAGCCACGACACGGGGGTGGTGAATGAGCAGTTCTTC
CASHDTGVVNEQFF
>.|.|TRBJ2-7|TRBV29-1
TGCAGCGCTGAAGGGACACCTTTGGGGGAGCAGTACTTC
CSAEGTPLGEQYF
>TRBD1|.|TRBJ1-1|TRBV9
TGTGCCAGCAGCATCAACACAGGGGGCACTGAAGCTTTCTTT
CASSINTGGTEAFF
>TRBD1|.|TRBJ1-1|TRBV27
TGTGCCAGCAGGGCCTCAGGGGGCACTGAAGCTTTCTTT
CASRASGGTEAFF
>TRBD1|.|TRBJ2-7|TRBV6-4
TGTGCCAGCAGCCCCGGGACAGGGCCCTACGAGCAGTACTTC
CASSPGTGPYEQYF
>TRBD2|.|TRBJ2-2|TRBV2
TGTGCCAGCAGGCAAGAACTCGGGGGGACCGGGGAGCTGTTTTTT
CASRQELGGTGELFF
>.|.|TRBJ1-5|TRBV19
TGTGCCAGTAGTATCCCAAGCAGGGCCTATCAGCCCCAGCATTTT
CASSIPSRAYQPQHF
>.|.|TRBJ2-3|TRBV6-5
TGTGCCAGCACCCCCTCCGGTCTTAGCACAGATACGCAGTATTTT
CASTPSGLSTDTQYF
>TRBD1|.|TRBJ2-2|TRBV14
TGTGCCAGCAGCCAAGAGGCTCCGGGACAGGGGGTAGTCGGGGAGCTGTTTTTT
CASSQEAPGQGVVGELFF
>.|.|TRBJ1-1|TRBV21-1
TGTGCCAGCAGCAAAGTACCGGGTGAAGCTTTCTTT
CASSKVPGEAFF
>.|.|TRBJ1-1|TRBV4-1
TGCGCCAGCAGCCAAGAGGGGGGACGGAAGGCTTTCTTT
CASSQEGGRKAFF
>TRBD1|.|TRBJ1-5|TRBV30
TGTGCCTGGTCGACAGGGTATGGACAGCCCCAGCATTTT
CAWSTGYGQPQHF
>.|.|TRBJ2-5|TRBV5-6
TGTGCCAGCAGCTTGGGCAGAAAGGAGACCCAGTACTTC
CASSLGRKETQYF
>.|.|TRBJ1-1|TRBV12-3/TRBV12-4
TGTGCCAGCAGTTTGAGAGGGGGAGCTTTCTTT
CASSLRGGAFF
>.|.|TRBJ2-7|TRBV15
TGTGCCACCAGCAGCACAAAGGACAGCCCCTACGAGCAGTACTTC
CATSSTKDSPYEQYF
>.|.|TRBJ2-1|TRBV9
TGTGCCAGCAGCTCGACCGACAGGCCGTCCTACAATGAGCAGTTCTTC
CASSSTDRPSYNEQFF
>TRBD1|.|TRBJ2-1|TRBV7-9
TGTGCCAGCAGAGAACCGGGACAGACTCTCAATGAGCAGTTCTTC
CASREPGQTLNEQFF
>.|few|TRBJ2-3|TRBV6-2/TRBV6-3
TGTGCCAGCAGTTATGAAACTTTTACGCAGTATTTT
CASSYETFTQYF
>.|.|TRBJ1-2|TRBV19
TGTGCCAGTAGTATACCCTGGGGGGACTATGGCTACACCTTC
CASSIPWGDYGYTF
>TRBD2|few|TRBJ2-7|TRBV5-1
TGCGCCAGCAGCTACCAGCGGGGGGGCTTAAACGAGCAGTACTTC
CASSYQRGGLNEQYF
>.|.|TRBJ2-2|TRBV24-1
TGTGCCACCTCGAGGGCGGGGACCGGGGAGCTGTTTTTT
CATSRAGTGELFF
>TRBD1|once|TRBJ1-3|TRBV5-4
TGTGCCAGCAGCGGCCCCGGACAGGGCCCTTACTCTGGAAACACCATATATTTT
CASSGPGQGPYSGNTIYF
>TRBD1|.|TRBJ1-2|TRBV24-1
TGTGCCCACGCGCCGGGACAGGGAAGGAACGGCTACACCTTC
CAHAPGQGRNGYTF
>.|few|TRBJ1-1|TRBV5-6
TGTGCCAGCACCCGACAGCCCCCAAACGAAGCTTTCTTT
CASTRQPPNEAFF
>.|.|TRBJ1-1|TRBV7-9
TGTGCCAGCAGCCCCCTTCAGGGGAACACTGAAGCTTTCTTT
CASSPLQGNTEAFF
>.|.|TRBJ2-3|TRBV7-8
TGTGCCAGCAGCCCTTTCGCCCGGGGGGATACGCAGTATTTT
CASSPFARGDTQYF
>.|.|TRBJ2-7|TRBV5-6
TGTGCCAGCAGCTTTGGACAAACCTACGAGCAGTACTTC
CASSFGQTYEQYF
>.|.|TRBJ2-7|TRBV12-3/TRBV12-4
TGTGCCAGCAGTCGACAGGGACTTGGTGAGCAGTACTTC
CASSRQGLGEQYF
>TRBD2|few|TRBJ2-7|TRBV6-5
TGTGCCAGCAGTTACTATTCAGGGAGGGGCGAGCAGTACTTC
CASSYYSGRGEQYF
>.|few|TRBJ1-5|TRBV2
TGTGCCAGCAGTGCCAGCCCGGGACACGGCGGTCAGCCCCAGCATTTT
CASSASPGHGGQPQHF
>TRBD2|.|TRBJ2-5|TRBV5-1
TGCGCCAGCAGCTTGAACCCTCGGGCTAGCGGGGTTACCCTTGCGCACTTC
CASSLNPRASGVTLAHF
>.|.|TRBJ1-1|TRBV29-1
TGCAGCGTTGAAGATGCGGGGGGGGTGGCGGCTTTCTTT
CSVEDAGGVAAFF
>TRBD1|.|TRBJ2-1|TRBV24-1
TGTGCCACCAGTGACCAGGGGGTCGAGCAGTTCTTC
CATSDQGVEQFF
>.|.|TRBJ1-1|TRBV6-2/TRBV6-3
TGTGCCAGCAGCTTTTTTCCAGGGGAGAGGGACACTGAAGCTTTCTTT
CASSFFPGERDTEAFF
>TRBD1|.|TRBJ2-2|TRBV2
TGTGCCAGCAGGGGACAGTTCGGGGAGCTGTTTTTT
CASRGQFGELFF
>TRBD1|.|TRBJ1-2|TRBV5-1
TGCGCCAGCAGCGTTCAGCCGGACAGGCTGGGCTACACCTTC
CASSVQPDRLGYTF
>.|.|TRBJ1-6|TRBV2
TGTGCCAGCAGCGACCAGGGTCTCTCACCCCTCCACTTT
CASSDQGLSPLHF